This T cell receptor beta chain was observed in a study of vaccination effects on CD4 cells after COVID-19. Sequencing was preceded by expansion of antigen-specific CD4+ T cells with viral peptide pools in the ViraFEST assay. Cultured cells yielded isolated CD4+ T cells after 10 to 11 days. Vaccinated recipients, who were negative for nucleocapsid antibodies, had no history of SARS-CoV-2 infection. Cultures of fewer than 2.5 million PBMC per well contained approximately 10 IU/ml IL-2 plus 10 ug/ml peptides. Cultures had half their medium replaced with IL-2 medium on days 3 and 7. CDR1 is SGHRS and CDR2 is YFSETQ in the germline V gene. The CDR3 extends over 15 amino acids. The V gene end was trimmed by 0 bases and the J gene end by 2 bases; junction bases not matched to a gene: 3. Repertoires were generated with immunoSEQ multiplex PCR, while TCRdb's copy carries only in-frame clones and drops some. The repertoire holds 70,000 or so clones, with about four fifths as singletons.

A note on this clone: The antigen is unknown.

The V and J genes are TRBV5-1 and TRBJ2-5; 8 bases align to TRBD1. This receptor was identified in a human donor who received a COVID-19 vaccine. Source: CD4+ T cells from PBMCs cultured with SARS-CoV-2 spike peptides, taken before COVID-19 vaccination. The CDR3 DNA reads TGCGCCAGCAGCTTGGCCGGGACAGGACAAGAGACCCAGTACTTC. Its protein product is CASSLAGTGQETQYF.